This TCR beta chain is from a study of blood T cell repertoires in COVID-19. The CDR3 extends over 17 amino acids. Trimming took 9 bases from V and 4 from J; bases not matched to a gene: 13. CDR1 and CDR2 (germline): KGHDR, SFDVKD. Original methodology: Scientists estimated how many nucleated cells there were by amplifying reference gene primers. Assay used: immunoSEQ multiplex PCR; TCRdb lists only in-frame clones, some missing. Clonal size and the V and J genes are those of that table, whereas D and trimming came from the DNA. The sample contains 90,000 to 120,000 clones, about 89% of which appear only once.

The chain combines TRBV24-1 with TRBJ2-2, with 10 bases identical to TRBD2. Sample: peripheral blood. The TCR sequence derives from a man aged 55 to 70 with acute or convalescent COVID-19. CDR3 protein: CATGTSDPISVTGELFF. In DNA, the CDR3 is TGTGCCACCGGGACTAGCGATCCAATATCGGTCACCGGGGAGCTGTTTTTT.